This TCR beta chain was profiled in a study of cytomegalovirus exposure and HLA in healthy donors. Study-wide context: The 120 validation repertoires, a later analysis reported, used the same platform as the roughly 700 repertoires from the first cohort. Study-wide points: The study put 150 or so TCR beta chains on its list as cytomegalovirus-associated. Subsequent analysis revealed that first-cohort TCR clusters tended to co-occur in the roughly 120 validation repertoires.

This CDR3 spans 16 amino acids. Germline V gene lookup returns CDR1 SEHNR and CDR2 FQNEAQ (reference sequence). Between the trimmed V and J ends, which lost 2 bases and 5 bases, there was a span of 18 bases. Sequencing used immunoSEQ multiplex PCR; TCRdb keeps in-frame clones, though not all of them. Among about 360,000 clones listed, 75% to 90% were seen once. This clone appeared a single time. Its antigen is undetermined. The V call is TRBV7-9, the J call TRBJ1-1, with D perhaps matching TRBD1 (5 bases). This TCR derives from a woman younger than 35 in good health and CMV-seronegative. The sample consisted of PBMCs. The CDR3 DNA follows: TGTGCCAGCAGCTTACCGCCGGGGGAGTGGAGTACTGAAGCTTTCTTT. It translates to CASSLPPGEWSTEAFF.